This T cell receptor beta chain is from a study of blood T cells in healthy people across ages. Study context: In model experiments, template switching was able to capture about one barcoded beta molecule for every two T cells that were present.

Turning to this clonotype: Antigen: not known.

Alongside a J-beta primer mix, a sample-barcoded 5' primer served in a second PCR lasting about 7 to 11 cycles. Tags on each cDNA molecule came from a template-switch adaptor with 12 random nucleotides. Each CDR3 protein is one row after TCRdb ran MiXCR on the 5' RACE reads. The sample lists more than 800,000 distinct CDR3 sequences; 40% to 50% were seen once. Study-wide findings and caveats: Both naive CD4+ cell counts and diversity were greater in long-lived donors than in aged donors.

CDR3 length equals 17 residues. CDR1 and CDR2 (germline): SGHDN, FVKESK. Trimming at V came to 5 bases and at J to 4 bases, leaving 14 bases not matched to a gene. The specimen was blood. The V and J genes are TRBV14 and TRBJ1-5; 7 bases are a match to TRBD1. The receptor was isolated from a woman aged 55-70 years in good health. The CDR3 protein is CASSIVMRDSQNQPQHF. The DNA of the CDR3 is TGTGCCAGCAGCATCGTGATGCGGGACAGCCAGAATCAGCCCCAGCATTTT. Using reference TRBV14 and TRBJ1-5 for the parts outside the CDR3, the full variable domain is EAGVTQFPSHSVIEKGQTVTLRCDPISGHDNLYWYRRVMGKEIKFLLHFVKESKQDESGMPNNRFLAERTGGTYSTLKVQPAELEDSGVYFCASSIVMRDSQNQPQHFGDGTRLSIL.